The 13 T cell receptor beta chains presented below share a single source sample, sequenced in a study of CD8+ T cells in alopecia areata (dated by TCRdb to between 2018 and 2020). Interpreted using the paper, the treatment or condition label stands for: oral pan-JAK inhibitor, 5-10 mg twice daily. Libraries came from the immunoSEQ multiplex PCR assay. For TCR sequencing, RNA was extracted from every sample and reverse transcribed into cDNA to serve as template. Not all clones reach the TCRdb copy of this immuneACCESS table, which keeps in-frame sequences only. Checked studies attribute under half of the gap to unresolved V genes and leave the rest unexplained. The sample table records approximately 210,000 clones; approximately 72% of these occur just once. The ten largest clones capture about 1.2% of the sample. The sample here was CD4+ T cells sorted from blood, taken at approximately week 42, from a patient treated with tofacitinib. The receptors shown here come from a human donor with alopecia areata.

On this clone: Different DNA sequences within this sample yield the same CDR3. This chain connects TRBV19 to TRBJ2-1, with D perhaps being TRBD1 or TRBD2 (5 bases each). The CDR3 runs to 13 residues. Germline V gives CDR1 LNHDA, CDR2 SQIVND (reference sequence). The V and J ends lost 8 bases and 2 bases respectively, with 10 bases between them. This CDR3 reads CASRGGTYNEQFF. The CDR3 region has the DNA TGTGCCAGTCGGGGCGGCACCTACAATGAGCAGTTCTTC. Together with reference TRBV19 and TRBJ2-1, the CDR3 gives the full variable domain: DGGITQSPKYLFRKEGQNVTLSCEQNLNHDAMYWYRQDPGQGLRLIYYSQIVNDFQKGDIAEGYSVSREKKESFPLTVTSAQKNPTAFYLCASRGGTYNEQFFGPGTRLTVL.

The chain carries TRBV5-1 and TRBJ2-7; the D gene is possibly TRBD2 (6 bases). Trimming stripped 2 bases from V and 0 bases from J, with 12 bases between. This CDR3 spans 15 amino acids. Germline lookup yields CDR1 SGHRS and CDR2 YFSETQ. CDR3 DNA: TGCGCCAGCAGCTTAGGAGGGAGCAGCTCCTACGAGCAGTACTTC. Translated, it gives CASSLGGSSSYEQYF.

V and J are TRBV4-1 and TRBJ1-2; D might be TRBD1 (5 bases). V lost 1 base and J 4 bases, leaving 28 bases between the germline ends. CDR3 length: 20 amino acids. CDR1 is MGHRA and CDR2 is YSYEKL in the germline V gene. Here the CDR3 DNA reads TGCGCCAGCAGCCAAGGTCTCAGGGATGAAGGAATACCCGGTTTCTATGGCTACACCTTC. Protein product: CASSQGLRDEGIPGFYGYTF.

The chain carries TRBV5-1 and TRBJ2-7; 9 nucleotides align to TRBD1. Germline-derived CDR1 and CDR2 are SGHRS and YFSETQ. V shed 4 bases, J shed 2 bases, and the junction held 7 bases outside the gene matches. The CDR3 runs to 15 residues. In nucleotides, the CDR3 is TGCGCCAGCAGCCCGACGGGACAGGGCCCCTACGAGCAGTACTTC. This codes for CASSPTGQGPYEQYF. Drawing the rest from reference TRBV5-1 and TRBJ2-7, the complete variable domain is KAGVTQTPRYLIKTRGQQVTLSCSPISGHRSVSWYQQTPGQGLQFLFEYFSETQRNKGNFPGRFSGRQFSNSRSEMNVSTLELGDSALYLCASSPTGQGPYEQYFGPGTRLTVT.

This chain links TRBV6-1 with TRBJ2-1; 11 bases fit TRBD2. The CDR3 contains 16 residues. CDR1 MNHNS and CDR2 SASEGT come from the germline V gene. The V segment lost 4 bases and the J segment 3 bases; nucleotides outside the gene matches: 5. CDR3 residues: CASSVPGTSGYNEQFF. CDR3 DNA: TGTGCCAGCAGTGTACCCGGGACTAGCGGCTACAATGAGCAGTTCTTC.

The chain carries TRBV10-3 and TRBJ1-2; D possibly corresponds to TRBD1 (5 bases). The CDR3 is 15 residues long. The V and J ends lost 0 bases and 8 bases respectively, with 16 bases between them. CDR1 is ENHRY and CDR2 is SYGVKD in the germline V gene. The CDR3 coding sequence is TGTGCCATCAGTGAGTCAAGCAGGGTATCGGGCGGCTACACCTTC. Translating gives CAISESSRVSGGYTF.

This clone has a handful of counts. The V and J genes are TRBV5-1 and TRBJ2-7; possible D gene TRBD1, 6 bases. The CDR3 length is 13 residues. The germline V and J ends were trimmed by 1 base and 2 bases, with 7 bases remaining between them. The V gene's germline CDR1 is SGHRS and CDR2 YFSETQ. CDR3 loop: CASSLQGPYEQYF. The CDR3 coding sequence is TGCGCCAGCAGCTTGCAGGGGCCCTACGAGCAGTACTTC. The full variable domain, its missing parts supplied by reference TRBV5-1 and TRBJ2-7, is KAGVTQTPRYLIKTRGQQVTLSCSPISGHRSVSWYQQTPGQGLQFLFEYFSETQRNKGNFPGRFSGRQFSNSRSEMNVSTLELGDSALYLCASSLQGPYEQYFGPGTRLTVT.

The chain carries TRBV6-5 and TRBJ1-5, with a tentative D call TRBD1 (5 bases). The CDR3 covers 13 residues. The V end was cut by 8 bases, the J end by 3 bases, with 11 bases between. Germline V lookup: CDR1 MNHEY, CDR2 SVGAGI. The CDR3 nucleotides are TGTGCCAGCGGGACGTTGGCCAATCAGCCCCAGCATTTT. Its translation: CASGTLANQPQHF.

This chain uses TRBV7-9 with TRBJ2-7, with TRBD1 as a possible D gene (5 bases). Germline V gene data show CDR1 as SEHNR and CDR2 as FQNEAQ (reference sequence). CDR3 size: 14 residues. Trimming removed 3 bases from V and 6 bases from J, with 15 bases in between. The DNA of the CDR3 is TGTGCCAGCAGCTTCTCTGGGGCGCGTCCCGAGCAGTACTTC. This codes for CASSFSGARPEQYF.

The chain joins TRBV5-6 to TRBJ1-2; 7 nucleotides align to TRBD1. The germline gives CDR1 SGHDT, CDR2 YYEEEE. This CDR3 is 14 amino acids long. V was clipped by 4 bases and J by 3 bases; unmatched bases: 6. The CDR3 region is CASSIQGMDYGYTF. CDR3 in DNA: TGTGCCAGCAGCATACAGGGGATGGACTATGGCTACACCTTC.

The chain employs TRBV2 and TRBJ2-5, with 8 bases lining up with TRBD1. CDR1 and CDR2 from the germline V gene are SNHLY and FYNNEI. Unmatched junction bases numbered 6, after V lost 10 bases and J lost 5 bases. The CDR3 is 12 residues long. CDR3 sequence reads: CATQGAGETQYF. The CDR3 bases are TGTGCCACCCAGGGGGCTGGGGAGACCCAGTACTTC.

This chain connects TRBV11-2 to TRBJ1-6; D gene unclear. The CDR3 runs to 14 residues. Trimming took off 1 base at V and 3 bases at J, with 4 bases between the two ends. Germline V gene data show CDR1 as SGHAT and CDR2 as FQNNGV. CDR3 residues: CASSLGYYNSPLHF. CDR3 DNA: TGTGCCAGCAGCTTAGGTTACTATAATTCACCCCTCCACTTT. The variable domain in full, with the rest retrieved from reference TRBV11-2 and TRBJ1-6, is EAGVAQSPRYKIIEKRQSVAFWCNPISGHATLYWYQQILGQGPKLLIQFQNNGVVDDSQLPKDRFSAERLKGVDSTLKIQPAKLEDSAVYLCASSLGYYNSPLHFGNGTRLTVT.

The genes are TRBV11-2 and TRBJ2-7; 9 bases agree with TRBD2. Germline loops: CDR1 SGHAT, CDR2 FQNNGV. The CDR3 loop spans 15 amino acids. The J segment lost 0 bases and the V segment lost 2 bases, leaving 2 bases of the junction unmatched. The CDR3 bases are TGTGCCAGCAGCTTACTAGCGGGGAGCTCCTACGAGCAGTACTTC. Translated: CASSLLAGSSYEQYF.